The 28 T cell receptor beta chains below come from one sample, sequenced in a study of CD8+ T cells in alopecia areata. RNA, once extracted, was reverse transcribed into cDNA for use as the sequencing template. Libraries were prepared by immunoSEQ multiplex PCR; TCRdb keeps only in-frame clonotypes and omits some of them. The sample includes about 150,000 clones, about 90% of them seen just once. Sequencing used CD8+ T cells sorted from blood, obtained at week 0. These receptors came from a human donor with alopecia areata.

This chain joins TRBV14 and TRBJ2-7, with D hard to call. Trimming left V 2 bases short and J 6 bases short, with 8 bases between. This CDR3 is built from 12 residues. CDR1 is SGHDN and CDR2 is FVKESK in the germline V gene. CDR3 protein: CASSQNTREQYF. CDR3 DNA sequence: TGTGCCAGCAGCCAAAATACCCGCGAGCAGTACTTC.

The chain uses TRBV29-1 and TRBJ2-2; 7 bases are shared with TRBD2. V trimming: 4 bases; J trimming: 6 bases; junction bases outside the gene matches: 8. CDR1 and CDR2 from the germline V gene are SQVTM and ANQGSEA. This CDR3 spans 14 amino acids. The CDR3 nucleotides read TGCAGCGTTGTTGGCGGGAGTAAGGCCGGGGAGCTGTTTTTT. It codes for CSVVGGSKAGELFF.

The gene calls are TRBV27 and TRBJ2-7, with TRBD1 matching over 7 bases. The V and J ends lost 3 bases and 7 bases, in that order; junction bases with no gene match: 6. CDR1 and CDR2 from the germline V gene are MNHEY and SMNVEV (reference sequence). The CDR3 has 13 residues. The CDR3 DNA sequence: TGTGCCAGCAGTTTGAACAGGGGTAATGAGCAGTACTTC. It encodes CASSLNRGNEQYF.

In nucleotides, the CDR3 is TGTGCCAGCAGTCAATTGACAGGGAGCTCCTACGAGCAGTACTTC. Its protein product is CASSQLTGSSYEQYF. V and J are TRBV14 and TRBJ2-7; 7 nucleotides agree with TRBD1. The V gene's germline CDR1 is SGHDN and CDR2 FVKESK. The V gene end was trimmed by 6 bases and the J gene end by 0 bases; junction bases not matched to a gene: 8. The CDR3 covers 15 residues.

The gene calls are TRBV5-4 and TRBJ2-7, with TRBD2 as a possible D gene (6 bases). V lost 4 bases and J lost 3, with 17 bases in between. CDR1 and CDR2 (germline): SGHNT, YYREEE (reference sequence). The CDR3 has 15 residues. Written as DNA, the CDR3 is TGTGCCAGCAGCCCTTCGGGTAGCGGCAACTACGAGCAGTACTTC. Protein product: CASSPSGSGNYEQYF.

The chain joins TRBV9 to TRBJ2-1; D gene unclear. The germline gives CDR1 SGDLS, CDR2 YYNGEE. Trimming took off 4 bases at V and 5 bases at J, with 7 bases between the two ends. The CDR3 has 12 amino acids. The CDR3 region is CASSSNDNEQFF. Written as DNA, the CDR3 is TGTGCCAGCAGCTCGAACGACAATGAGCAGTTCTTC.

The sample holds a few counts of this clone. This chain joins TRBV7-8 and TRBJ1-2, with a weak D call TRBD1 (6 bases). In germline, CDR1 is SGHVS, CDR2 FQNEAQ. The V end was cut by 2 bases, the J end by 4 bases, with 14 bases between. The CDR3 has 15 amino acids. This CDR3 reads CASSLMGGAGYGYTF. CDR3 DNA: TGTGCCAGCAGCTTAATGGGGGGCGCAGGCTATGGCTACACCTTC.

V usage is TRBV7-9 and J usage is TRBJ2-7, with D perhaps TRBD1 or TRBD2 (5 bases each). V was pared by 6 bases and J by 2 bases, with 11 bases between. The CDR3 runs 13 residues. Germline values: CDR1 SEHNR, CDR2 FQNEAQ (reference sequence). CDR3 protein: CASSGWDPYEQYF. The DNA for the CDR3 is TGTGCCAGCAGTGGTTGGGACCCCTACGAGCAGTACTTC.

V gene TRBV19 combines with J gene TRBJ2-7; D tentatively reads TRBD1 or TRBD2 (5 bases each). The length of the CDR3 is 13 residues. Trimming stripped 5 bases from V and 2 bases from J, with 10 bases between. The germline V gene has CDR1 LNHDA and CDR2 SQIVND (reference sequence). CDR3 nucleotides: TGTGCCAGTAGTTGGGGACCCACCTACGAGCAGTACTTC. This codes for CASSWGPTYEQYF.

The V gene is TRBV9, the J gene TRBJ2-1, with TRBD1 matching 7 bases. The J segment lost 7 bases and the V segment lost 1 base, leaving 8 bases of the junction unmatched. The germline CDR1 and CDR2 sequences are SGDLS and YYNGEE. CDR3 length: 15 residues. The CDR3 nucleotides read TGTGCCAGCAGCGTACCCCCAGGGACAGTAAATGAGCAGTTCTTC. Amino acid sequence: CASSVPPGTVNEQFF.

The chain joins TRBV7-9 to TRBJ2-3, with D perhaps being TRBD1 or TRBD2 (5 bases each). Germline values: CDR1 SEHNR, CDR2 FQNEAQ (reference sequence). The CDR3 spans 18 residues. The V and J ends lost 4 bases and 6 bases respectively, with 26 bases between them. The CDR3 sequence is CASSSSNARDRLEDTQYF. CDR3 in DNA: TGTGCCAGCAGCTCGTCAAATGCAAGGGACCGGCTTGAGGATACGCAGTATTTT.

CDR3 nucleotides: TGTGCCAGCAACCCCTCACTAGCGGGAGTGGAGACCCAGTACTTC. It specifies CASNPSLAGVETQYF. This chain connects TRBV27 to TRBJ2-5; 11 nucleotides align to TRBD2. The CDR3 has 15 residues. V was clipped by 7 bases and J by 5 bases; unmatched bases: 9. CDR1 is MNHEY, CDR2 SMNVEV, per germline (reference sequence).

The chain has TRBV4-1 and TRBJ2-1; D may be TRBD2 (6 bases). This CDR3 spans 14 amino acids. Per germline, CDR1 MGHRA and CDR2 YSYEKL. The V end lost 5 bases, the J end lost 7 bases, and 15 bases lay between the germline ends. DNA of the CDR3: TGCGCCAGCAGCTACCGGCTAGCGACGAATGAGCAGTTCTTC. It yields the protein CASSYRLATNEQFF.

The rearrangement links TRBV7-9 to TRBJ1-1; D may be TRBD1 (5 bases). The germline V gene encodes CDR1 SEHNR and CDR2 FQNEAQ (reference sequence). The CDR3 is made up of 15 amino acids. V dropped 5 bases and J dropped 0 bases, with 13 bases sitting between them. CDR3 sequence reads: CASSPPGAMNTEAFF. The CDR3, as DNA: TGTGCCAGCAGCCCTCCCGGGGCTATGAACACTGAAGCTTTCTTT.

The chain joins TRBV29-1 to TRBJ2-1; D is unclear. Germline V gene data show CDR1 as SQVTM and CDR2 as ANQGSEA. This CDR3 has 13 residues. Trimming took 3 bases from V and 4 from J, leaving 10 bases between them. CDR3 in DNA: TGCAGCGTTGAGACCGAGGATTACAATGAGCAGTTCTTC. Translation: CSVETEDYNEQFF.

The rearrangement links TRBV5-1 to TRBJ2-3; 9 bases are a match to TRBD2. The germline V gene has CDR1 SGHRS and CDR2 YFSETQ. V shed 4 bases, J shed 1 base, and the junction held 4 bases outside the gene matches. The CDR3 sequence is 15 residues long. CDR3 DNA: TGCGCCAGCAGCGTAGCTAGCGGGGGCACAGATACGCAGTATTTT. It translates to CASSVASGGTDTQYF.

The chain is built from TRBV7-2 and TRBJ2-5; D might be TRBD2 (7 bases). There are 15 residues in the CDR3. The germline CDR1 and CDR2 sequences are SGHTA and FQGNSA. Trimming stripped 4 bases from V and 5 bases from J, with 17 bases between. In DNA form, the CDR3 reads TGTGCCAGCAGCTCGGGCGGGGGCCGCGGGGAGACCCAGTACTTC. Translating gives CASSSGGGRGETQYF.

The chain recombines TRBV11-2 with TRBJ1-1, with D unclear. V was shortened by 4 bases and J by 2 bases, with 11 bases between the two germline ends. The length of the CDR3 is 14 residues. CDR1 SGHAT and CDR2 FQNNGV come from the germline V gene. This CDR3 reads CASSSPGTNTEAFF. CDR3 nucleotide sequence: TGTGCCAGCAGCTCGCCGGGAACTAACACTGAAGCTTTCTTT.

The J gene is TRBJ2-1, the V gene TRBV5-6, with 13 bases fitting TRBD2. With 4 bases clipped from V and 4 bases from J, the junction kept 8 bases outside the gene matches. The CDR3 has 17 residues. Germline CDR1 and CDR2: SGHDT and YYEEEE. The CDR3 here is CASSPPGLAGIYNEQFF. The CDR3 DNA is TGTGCCAGCAGCCCGCCGGGACTAGCGGGAATATACAATGAGCAGTTCTTC.

The rearrangement uses TRBV11-2 and TRBJ2-3; 10 nucleotides line up with TRBD1. Trimming took 0 bases from V and 5 from J; bases not matched to a gene: 5. Germline CDR1 and CDR2: SGHAT and FQNNGV. The CDR3 totals 16 residues. The CDR3 DNA reads TGTGCCAGCAGCTTAGAGGTGACAGGGGGCAAAGATACGCAGTATTTT. It specifies CASSLEVTGGKDTQYF.

This chain connects TRBV5-5 to TRBJ2-7; no reliable D call. This CDR3 is built from 12 residues. Germline V CDR1 and CDR2: SGHKS, YYEKEE (reference sequence). V was clipped by 1 base and J by 3 bases, with 5 bases between them. The CDR3 loop reads CASSLPNYEQYF. For the CDR3, the DNA is TGTGCCAGCAGCTTGCCCAACTACGAGCAGTACTTC.

The genes are TRBV10-3 and TRBJ2-7, with D unclear. The germline CDR1 and CDR2 sequences are ENHRY and SYGVKD. The CDR3 has 13 amino acids. V was cut by 2 bases and J by 0 bases, with 5 bases left in between. The CDR3 sequence is CAISEVGSYEQYF. Written as DNA, the CDR3 is TGTGCCATCAGTGAGGTCGGCTCCTACGAGCAGTACTTC.

As for this clone: This specimen includes other DNA sequences encoding the same CDR3. V usage is TRBV4-1 and J usage is TRBJ2-7; 8 bases match TRBD1. The V segment lost 0 bases and the J segment 4 bases; nucleotides outside the gene matches: 5. This CDR3 region has 15 residues. CDR1 MGHRA and CDR2 YSYEKL come from the germline V gene. The CDR3 sequence is CASSQEYRGRYEQYF. As DNA, the CDR3 is TGCGCCAGCAGCCAAGAATACAGGGGGAGGTACGAGCAGTACTTC.

This rearrangement joins TRBV4-1 to TRBJ2-1; D is undetermined. This CDR3 comprises 11 residues. The V end lost 1 base, the J end lost 9 bases, and 4 bases lay between the germline ends. Germline loops: CDR1 MGHRA, CDR2 YSYEKL. The DNA of the CDR3 is TGCGCCAGCAGCCAAGGCTTTGAGCAGTTCTTC. Protein product: CASSQGFEQFF.

The chain has TRBV4-1 and TRBJ2-5, with D possibly TRBD2 on 6 matching bases. The CDR3 length is 16 residues. From germline, CDR1 is MGHRA and CDR2 YSYEKL. The V end was cut by 4 bases, the J end by 8 bases, with 23 bases between. The CDR3 bases are TGCGCCAGCAGCCGAGAGCCCCGGGGGAATTTAGGTACCCAGTACTTC. Its protein product is CASSREPRGNLGTQYF.

The V and J genes are TRBV11-2 and TRBJ1-1; the D is unclear. The V gene's germline CDR1 is SGHAT and CDR2 FQNNGV. The CDR3 totals 14 residues. V dropped 1 base and J dropped 5 bases, with 11 bases sitting between them. The CDR3, as DNA: TGTGCCAGCAGCTTAGGCCAGTCGTTGACTGAAGCTTTCTTT. It encodes CASSLGQSLTEAFF.

V gene TRBV5-4 combines with J gene TRBJ2-7; D remains ambiguous. The CDR3 is 12 residues long. Per the germline V gene, CDR1 is SGHNT and CDR2 is YYREEE (reference sequence). Trimming stripped 3 bases from V and 4 bases from J, with 8 bases between. CDR3 residues: CASSSDGYEQYF. In nucleotides, the CDR3 is TGTGCCAGCAGCTCTGACGGTTACGAGCAGTACTTC.

The chain uses TRBV4-1 and TRBJ1-5; D is undetermined. Trimming shortened V by 0 bases and J by 0 bases, and 12 bases separated the two germline ends. The CDR3 consists of 17 residues. Germline-derived CDR1 and CDR2 are MGHRA and YSYEKL. CDR3 sequence reads: CASSQEAPWVSNQPQHF. In DNA, the CDR3 is TGCGCCAGCAGCCAAGAGGCACCGTGGGTTAGCAATCAGCCCCAGCATTTT.